The 15 T cell receptor beta chains presented below share a single source sample, sequenced in a study of blood T cell repertoires in COVID-19. The protocol was immunoSEQ multiplex PCR, while the TCRdb copy is restricted to in-frame clones and leaves out a portion. This table has some 26,000 clones, over 75% appearing once. Sequencing was done on a sample of peripheral blood. These receptors came from a man aged 65 to 85 with acute or convalescent COVID-19.

CDR3 bases: TGTGCCAGTTTGAGGGGCGGGGATTCACCCCTCCACTTT. Translated, it gives CASLRGGDSPLHF. This sequence joins TRBV28 and TRBJ1-6; D is perhaps TRBD1 (5 bases). This CDR3 contains 13 residues. Trimming cost V 9 bases and J 8 bases, with 14 bases left between them. The V gene's germline CDR1 is MDHEN and CDR2 SYDVKM.

This rearrangement joins TRBV19 to TRBJ2-5, with 8 positions matching TRBD1. V lost 4 bases, J lost 4 bases, and 2 bases stayed unmatched. Germline V lookup: CDR1 LNHDA, CDR2 SQIVND (reference sequence). The CDR3 is made up of 13 amino acids. CDR3 residues: CASSNGQGETQYF. The CDR3 nucleotides read TGTGCCAGTAGTAACGGACAGGGAGAGACCCAGTACTTC. Variable domain in full (rest from reference TRBV19 and TRBJ2-5): DGGITQSPKYLFRKEGQNVTLSCEQNLNHDAMYWYRQDPGQGLRLIYYSQIVNDFQKGDIAEGYSVSREKKESFPLTVTSAQKNPTAFYLCASSNGQGETQYFGPGTRLLVL.

The chain is built from TRBV7-6 and TRBJ1-2; TRBD1 matches at 9 bases. The V gene's germline CDR1 is SGHVS and CDR2 FNYEAQ. V lost 5 bases and J lost 8; bases outside the gene matches: 15. This CDR3 spans 16 amino acids. The CDR3 region is CASSPHQGQGRGGYTF. In DNA form, the CDR3 reads TGTGCCAGCAGCCCCCACCAGGGACAGGGAAGAGGAGGCTACACCTTC.

This chain links TRBV5-4 with TRBJ1-1; 10 bases are shared with TRBD1. V shed 3 bases and J 4 bases; nucleotides not matched to a gene: 6. The CDR3 contains 15 residues. Looked up from germline, CDR1 is SGHNT and CDR2 is YYREEE (reference sequence). CDR3 sequence: CASSSTGQGSTEAFF. The CDR3 region has the DNA TGTGCCAGCAGCTCGACGGGACAGGGGAGCACTGAAGCTTTCTTT.

This clone was found once. This chain connects TRBV7-9 to TRBJ2-3, with D possibly TRBD2 on 6 matching bases. V gave up 1 base and J gave up 5 bases, with 10 bases separating them. Germline loops: CDR1 SEHNR, CDR2 FQNEAQ (reference sequence). The CDR3 covers 14 residues. This chain's CDR3 is CASSLVLAKDTQYF. In nucleotides, the CDR3 is TGTGCCAGCAGCTTAGTTCTAGCGAAAGATACGCAGTATTTT.

The chain is built from TRBV25-1 and TRBJ1-2; D may be TRBD1 (5 bases). The CDR3 contains 14 residues. CDR1 and CDR2 (germline): MGHDK, SYGVNS. V lost 3 bases to trimming and J lost 5 bases, with 13 bases between them. This chain's CDR3 is CASSDQGSRYGYTF. The CDR3, as DNA: TGTGCCAGCAGTGATCAGGGCTCTAGGTATGGCTACACCTTC.

V gene TRBV10-1 combines with J gene TRBJ2-1; D is perhaps TRBD2 (5 bases). Germline values: CDR1 WNHNN, CDR2 SYGVQD (reference sequence). There are 13 residues in the CDR3. Trimming cost V 8 bases and J 5 bases, with 13 bases left between them. CDR3 nucleotides: TGCGCCAGCGCTCGGGCCGGGAACAATGAGCAGTTCTTC. Translated: CASARAGNNEQFF.

The rearrangement links TRBV27 to TRBJ1-5; D is uncertain. This CDR3 comprises 15 residues. V was clipped by 2 bases and J by 2 bases, with 10 bases between them. Germline loops: CDR1 MNHEY, CDR2 SMNVEV (reference sequence). The CDR3 loop reads CASSLTVRGNQPQHF. Written as DNA, the CDR3 is TGTGCCAGCAGTTTAACGGTCCGTGGCAATCAGCCCCAGCATTTT.

Here the CDR3 reads CASSPPGSRDNAGGYTF. The CDR3 DNA is TGTGCCAGCTCACCACCGGGTTCGCGAGACAACGCTGGAGGCTACACCTTC. The J gene is TRBJ1-2, the V gene TRBV18, with no clear D. The V gene lost 0 bases and the J gene lost 8 bases, with 22 bases spanning the gap. Germline V gene data show CDR1 as KGHSH and CDR2 as LQKENI. The CDR3 is 17 amino acids.

This chain joins TRBV19 and TRBJ2-2; D possibly corresponds to TRBD1 (6 bases). V lost 8 bases and J lost 1, with 11 bases in between. The germline CDR1 and CDR2 sequences are LNHDA and SQIVND (reference sequence). The CDR3 contains 14 residues. CDR3 nucleotides: TGTGCCAGTTCCGGGACATGGAACACCGGGGAGCTGTTTTTT. It translates to CASSGTWNTGELFF.

This chain links TRBV5-5 with TRBJ1-2; D call uncertain. V gave up 1 base and J gave up 4 bases, with 8 bases separating them. The CDR3 is made up of 13 amino acids. Germline assignment: CDR1 SGHKS and CDR2 YYEKEE (reference sequence). CDR3 sequence reads: CASSLYGSYGYTF. In nucleotides, the CDR3 is TGTGCCAGCAGCTTGTACGGTTCCTATGGCTACACCTTC.

The chain is built from TRBV27 and TRBJ1-1; 10 nucleotides line up with TRBD1. The J segment lost 2 bases and the V segment lost 4 bases, leaving 7 bases of the junction unmatched. CDR1 MNHEY and CDR2 SMNVEV come from the germline V gene (reference sequence). The CDR3 is 16 amino acids. The CDR3 bases are TGTGCCAGCAGTTCCCCCCGGGACAGGGGCAACACTGAAGCTTTCTTT. Translation: CASSSPRDRGNTEAFF.

This chain links TRBV12-5 with TRBJ1-3; D not certain. The CDR3 is made up of 14 amino acids. Trimming shortened V by 2 bases and J by 2 bases, and 7 bases separated the two germline ends. Germline CDR1 LGHNT, CDR2 FRNRAP. CDR3 sequence: CASGLLGAGNTIYF. CDR3 DNA: TGTGCTAGTGGTTTGTTGGGAGCTGGAAACACCATATATTTT.

V is TRBV5-6 and J is TRBJ2-5, with 9 bases fitting TRBD1. After removal of 4 bases from V and 2 bases from J, the junction contained 6 bases not matched to a gene. Germline CDR1 and CDR2: SGHDT and YYEEEE. This CDR3 comprises 15 residues. The DNA for the CDR3 is TGTGCCAGCAGCACCGGGACAGGGAAACAAGAGACCCAGTACTTC. It specifies CASSTGTGKQETQYF.

The chain recombines TRBV19 with TRBJ1-2; 8 bases are a match to TRBD1. Germline assignment: CDR1 LNHDA and CDR2 SQIVND (reference sequence). The CDR3 length is 15 residues. The V and J ends lost 5 bases and 8 bases, in that order; junction bases with no gene match: 13. CDR3 amino acids: CASSLIGQGVEGYTF. DNA of the CDR3: TGTGCCAGTAGTTTAATTGGACAGGGCGTAGAGGGCTACACCTTC.